This TCR beta chain emerged from a study of spatial heterogeneity in lung cancer. From the 5' RACE reads, TCRdb called clonotypes with MiXCR, one entry per CDR3 protein. The table shows 25,000 or so distinct CDR3 sequences, with roughly 4.8% occurring only once. Germline V gene lookup returns CDR1 SQVTM and CDR2 ANQGSEA. The V end was cut by 4 bases, the J end by 3 bases, with 4 bases between. The CDR3 is 11 amino acids. This clonotype was picked up many times. Regarding time point: sample taken at primary tumor resection. Sequencing was performed on whole RNA extracted from tumor and nontumor lung tissue, or from frozen PBMC, and the material was left unsorted. Approximately 70 TRACERx patients with early, untreated non-small cell lung cancer donated samples.

The chain has TRBV29-1 and TRBJ2-1, with D unresolved. The clonotype originates from a male donor with early-stage non-small cell lung cancer. Sequencing used PBMCs, obtained at surgery. The CDR3 DNA reads as TGCAGCGTTGCCGTCTACAATGAGCAGTTCTTC. Amino acids: CSVAVYNEQFF.